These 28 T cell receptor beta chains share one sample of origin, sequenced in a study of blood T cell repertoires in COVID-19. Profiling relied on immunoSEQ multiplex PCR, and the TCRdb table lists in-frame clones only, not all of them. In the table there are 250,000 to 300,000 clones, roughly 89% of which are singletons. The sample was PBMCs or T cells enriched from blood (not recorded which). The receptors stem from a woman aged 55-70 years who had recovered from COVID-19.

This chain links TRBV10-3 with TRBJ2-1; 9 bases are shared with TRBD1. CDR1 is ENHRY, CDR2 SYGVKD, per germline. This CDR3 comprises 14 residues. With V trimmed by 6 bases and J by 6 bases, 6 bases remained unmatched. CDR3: CAISRDRDPNEQFF. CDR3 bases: TGTGCCATCAGCCGGGACAGGGATCCCAATGAGCAGTTCTTC.

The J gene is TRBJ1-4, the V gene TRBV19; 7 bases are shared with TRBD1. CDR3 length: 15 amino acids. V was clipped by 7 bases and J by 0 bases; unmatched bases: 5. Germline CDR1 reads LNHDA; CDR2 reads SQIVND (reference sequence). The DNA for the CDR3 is TGTGCCAGTAATACAGGGGTCTCAACTAATGAAAAACTGTTTTTT. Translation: CASNTGVSTNEKLFF.

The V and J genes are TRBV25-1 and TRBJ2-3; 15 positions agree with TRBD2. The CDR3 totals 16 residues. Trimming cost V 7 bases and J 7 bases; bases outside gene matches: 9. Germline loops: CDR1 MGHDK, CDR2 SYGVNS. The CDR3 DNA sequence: TGTGCCAGCACCCCATCCGGGACTAGCGGGAGGAATACGCAGTATTTT. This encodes CASTPSGTSGRNTQYF. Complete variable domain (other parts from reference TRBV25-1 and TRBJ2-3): EADIYQTPRYLVIGTGKKITLECSQTMGHDKMYWYQQDPGMELHLIHYSYGVNSTEKGDLSSESTVSRIRTEHFPLTLESARPSHTSQYLCASTPSGTSGRNTQYFGPGTRLTVL.

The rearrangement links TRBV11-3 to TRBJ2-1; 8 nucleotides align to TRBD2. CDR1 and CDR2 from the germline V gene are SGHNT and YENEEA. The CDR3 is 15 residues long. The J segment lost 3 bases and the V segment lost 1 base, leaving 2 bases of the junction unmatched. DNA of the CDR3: TGTGCCAGCAGCTTAGCGGGGGGGGACTACAATGAGCAGTTCTTC. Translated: CASSLAGGDYNEQFF. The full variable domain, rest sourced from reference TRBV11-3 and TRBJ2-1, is EAGVVQSPRYKIIEKKQPVAFWCNPISGHNTLYWYLQNLGQGPELLIRYENEEAVDDSQLPKDRFSAERLKGVDSTLKIQPAELGDSAVYLCASSLAGGDYNEQFFGPGTRLTVL.

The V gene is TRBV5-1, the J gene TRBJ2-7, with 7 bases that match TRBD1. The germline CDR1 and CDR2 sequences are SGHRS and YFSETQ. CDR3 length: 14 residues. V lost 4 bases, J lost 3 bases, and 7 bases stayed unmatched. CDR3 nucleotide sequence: TGCGCCAGCAGCACACCGGGACAGAACTACGAGCAGTACTTC. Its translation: CASSTPGQNYEQYF.

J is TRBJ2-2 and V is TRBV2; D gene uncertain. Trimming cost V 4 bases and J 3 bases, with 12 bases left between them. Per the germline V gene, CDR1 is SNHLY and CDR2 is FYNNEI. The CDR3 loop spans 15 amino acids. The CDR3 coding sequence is TGTGCCAGCAGTGTGGTAGGAGACCACACCGGGGAGCTGTTTTTT. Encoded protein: CASSVVGDHTGELFF.

CDR3 in DNA: TGTGCCAGCAGTGGGGGACTAGCGACCAATGAGCAGTTCTTC. This sequence encodes CASSGGLATNEQFF. The rearrangement uses TRBV2 and TRBJ2-1; 10 bases align to TRBD2. CDR1 SNHLY and CDR2 FYNNEI come from the germline V gene. This CDR3 is built from 14 residues. After removal of 4 bases from V and 6 bases from J, the junction contained 3 bases not matched to a gene.

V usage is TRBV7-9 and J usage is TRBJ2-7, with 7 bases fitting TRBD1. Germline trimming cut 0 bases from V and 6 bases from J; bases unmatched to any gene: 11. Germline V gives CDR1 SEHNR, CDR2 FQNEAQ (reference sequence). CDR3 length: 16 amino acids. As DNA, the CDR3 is TGTGCCAGCAGCTTAGCGAATAGGGGGCGGCAAGGCGAGCAGTACTTC. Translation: CASSLANRGRQGEQYF.

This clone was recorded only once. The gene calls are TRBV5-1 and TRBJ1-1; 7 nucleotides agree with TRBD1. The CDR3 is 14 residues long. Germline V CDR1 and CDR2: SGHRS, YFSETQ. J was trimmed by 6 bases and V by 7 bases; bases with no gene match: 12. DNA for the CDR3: TGCGCCAGCTTGAGAACTTTAGGGGGCGCTGAAGCTTTCTTT. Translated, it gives CASLRTLGGAEAFF.

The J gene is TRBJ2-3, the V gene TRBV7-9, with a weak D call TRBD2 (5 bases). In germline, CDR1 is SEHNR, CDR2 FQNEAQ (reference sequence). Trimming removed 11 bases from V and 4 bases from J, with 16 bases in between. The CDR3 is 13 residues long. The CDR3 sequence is CAASSGGSDTQYF. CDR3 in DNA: TGTGCCGCCTCAAGCGGTGGCTCAGATACGCAGTATTTT.

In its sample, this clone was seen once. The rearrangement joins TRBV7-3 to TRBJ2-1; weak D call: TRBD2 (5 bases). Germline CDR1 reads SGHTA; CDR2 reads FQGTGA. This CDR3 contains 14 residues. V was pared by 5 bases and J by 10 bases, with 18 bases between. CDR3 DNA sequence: TGTGCCAGCAGCCCAACTCGGGGTGATCGAGAGCAGTTCTTC. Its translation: CASSPTRGDREQFF.

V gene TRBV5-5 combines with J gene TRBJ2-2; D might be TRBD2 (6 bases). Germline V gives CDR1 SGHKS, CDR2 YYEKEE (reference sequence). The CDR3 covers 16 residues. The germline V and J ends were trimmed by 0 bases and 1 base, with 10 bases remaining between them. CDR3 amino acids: CASSLARGMNTGELFF. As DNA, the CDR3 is TGTGCCAGCAGCTTGGCCCGCGGGATGAACACCGGGGAGCTGTTTTTT.

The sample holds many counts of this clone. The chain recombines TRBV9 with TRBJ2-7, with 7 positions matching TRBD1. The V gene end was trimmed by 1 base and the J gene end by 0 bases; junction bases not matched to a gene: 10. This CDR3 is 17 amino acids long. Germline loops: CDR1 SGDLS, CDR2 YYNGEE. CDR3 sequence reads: CASSVRADRADSYEQYF. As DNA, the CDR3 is TGTGCCAGCAGCGTAAGGGCCGACAGGGCTGACTCCTACGAGCAGTACTTC.

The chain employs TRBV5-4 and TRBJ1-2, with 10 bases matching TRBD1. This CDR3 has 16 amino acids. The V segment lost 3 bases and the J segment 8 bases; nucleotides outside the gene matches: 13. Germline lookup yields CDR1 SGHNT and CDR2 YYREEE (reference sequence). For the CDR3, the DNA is TGTGCCAGCAGCTGGTCCGGGACAGGGGCAATAGGGGGCTACACCTTC. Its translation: CASSWSGTGAIGGYTF.

The CDR3 DNA reads TGCGCCAGCAGCTTCGGGGGGGCCCTTTTTTTCTATGGCTACACCTTC. It is translated as CASSFGGALFFYGYTF. This sequence joins TRBV5-1 and TRBJ1-2; a possible D gene is TRBD1 (6 bases). This CDR3 has 16 amino acids. V lost 2 bases, J lost 4 bases, and 18 bases lay in between. Germline CDR1 is SGHRS and CDR2 is YFSETQ. Together with reference TRBV5-1 and TRBJ1-2, the CDR3 gives the full variable domain: KAGVTQTPRYLIKTRGQQVTLSCSPISGHRSVSWYQQTPGQGLQFLFEYFSETQRNKGNFPGRFSGRQFSNSRSEMNVSTLELGDSALYLCASSFGGALFFYGYTFGSGTRLTVV.

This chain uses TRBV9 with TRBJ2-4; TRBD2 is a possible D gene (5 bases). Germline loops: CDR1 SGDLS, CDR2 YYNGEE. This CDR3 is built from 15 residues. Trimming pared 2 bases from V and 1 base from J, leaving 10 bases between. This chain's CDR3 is CASSVWGEAKNIQYF. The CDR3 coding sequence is TGTGCCAGCAGCGTCTGGGGAGAGGCCAAAAACATTCAGTACTTC.

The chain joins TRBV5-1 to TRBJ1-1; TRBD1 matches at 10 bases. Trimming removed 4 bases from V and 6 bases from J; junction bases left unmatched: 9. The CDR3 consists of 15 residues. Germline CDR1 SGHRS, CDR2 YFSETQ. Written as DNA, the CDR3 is TGCGCCAGCAGCCAATCCGGGACAGGGGCTTCTGAAGCTTTCTTT. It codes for CASSQSGTGASEAFF.

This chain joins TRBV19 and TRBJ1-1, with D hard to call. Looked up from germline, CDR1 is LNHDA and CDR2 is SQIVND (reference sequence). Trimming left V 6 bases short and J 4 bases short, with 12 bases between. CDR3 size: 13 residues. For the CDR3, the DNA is TGTGCCAGTAGCTGGTGGGCCGGCACTGAAGCTTTCTTT. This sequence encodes CASSWWAGTEAFF.

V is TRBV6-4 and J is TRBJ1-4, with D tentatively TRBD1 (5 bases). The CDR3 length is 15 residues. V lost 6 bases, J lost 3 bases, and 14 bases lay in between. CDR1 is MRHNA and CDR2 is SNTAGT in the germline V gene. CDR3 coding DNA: TGTGCCAGCAGGAACCTCCAGGGCTCTAATGAAAAACTGTTTTTT. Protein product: CASRNLQGSNEKLFF.

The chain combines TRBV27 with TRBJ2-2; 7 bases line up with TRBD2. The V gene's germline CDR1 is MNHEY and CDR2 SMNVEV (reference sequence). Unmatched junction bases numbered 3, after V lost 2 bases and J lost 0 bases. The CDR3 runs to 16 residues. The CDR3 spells CASSLRAGSNTGELFF. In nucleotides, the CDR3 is TGTGCCAGCAGTTTAAGAGCGGGGTCGAACACCGGGGAGCTGTTTTTT.

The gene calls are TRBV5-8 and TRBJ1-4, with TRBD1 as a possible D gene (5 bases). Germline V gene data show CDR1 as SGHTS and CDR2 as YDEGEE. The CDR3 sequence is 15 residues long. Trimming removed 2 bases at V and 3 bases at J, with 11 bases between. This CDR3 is CASSFPGVSNEKLFF. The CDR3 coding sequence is TGTGCCAGCAGCTTCCCGGGGGTTTCTAATGAAAAACTGTTTTTT.

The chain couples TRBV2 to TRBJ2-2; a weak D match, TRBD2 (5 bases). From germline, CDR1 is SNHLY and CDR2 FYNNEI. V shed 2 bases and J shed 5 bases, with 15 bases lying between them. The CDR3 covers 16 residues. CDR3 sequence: CASSEYVGMGTGELFF. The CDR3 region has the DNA TGTGCCAGCAGTGAATACGTCGGGATGGGGACCGGGGAGCTGTTTTTT. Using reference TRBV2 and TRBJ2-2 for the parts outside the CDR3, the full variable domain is EPEVTQTPSHQVTQMGQEVILRCVPISNHLYFYWYRQILGQKVEFLVSFYNNEISEKSEIFDDQFSVERPDGSNFTLKIRSTKLEDSAMYFCASSEYVGMGTGELFFGEGSRLTVL.

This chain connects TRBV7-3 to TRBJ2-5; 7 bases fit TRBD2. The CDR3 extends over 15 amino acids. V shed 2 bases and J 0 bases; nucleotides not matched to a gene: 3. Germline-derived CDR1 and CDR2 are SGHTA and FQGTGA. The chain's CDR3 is CASSLFGGYQETQYF. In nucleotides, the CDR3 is TGTGCCAGCAGCTTATTCGGGGGGTACCAAGAGACCCAGTACTTC.

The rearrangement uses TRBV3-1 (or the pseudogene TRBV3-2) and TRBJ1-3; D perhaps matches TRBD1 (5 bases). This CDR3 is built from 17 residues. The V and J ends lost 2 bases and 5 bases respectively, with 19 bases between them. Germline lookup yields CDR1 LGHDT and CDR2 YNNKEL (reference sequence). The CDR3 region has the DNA TGTGCCAGCAGCCAATCATTCACCCTAGGGGTACGAAACACCATATATTTT. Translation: CASSQSFTLGVRNTIYF.

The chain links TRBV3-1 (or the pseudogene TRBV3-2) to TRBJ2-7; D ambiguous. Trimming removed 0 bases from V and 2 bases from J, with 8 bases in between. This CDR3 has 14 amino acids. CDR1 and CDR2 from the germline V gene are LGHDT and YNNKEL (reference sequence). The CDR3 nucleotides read TGTGCCAGCAGCCAAGAGTTCATAGCCTACGAGCAGTACTTC. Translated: CASSQEFIAYEQYF.

Here the CDR3 reads CASWQGTLNSPLHF. The CDR3, as DNA: TGTGCCAGCTGGCAAGGGACACTAAATTCACCCCTCCACTTT. The V call is TRBV3-1 (or the pseudogene TRBV3-2), the J call TRBJ1-6; tentative D call: TRBD1 (6 bases). V lost 8 bases and J 7 bases, leaving 15 bases between the germline ends. This CDR3 is built from 14 residues. The V gene's germline CDR1 is LGHDT and CDR2 YNNKEL (reference sequence).

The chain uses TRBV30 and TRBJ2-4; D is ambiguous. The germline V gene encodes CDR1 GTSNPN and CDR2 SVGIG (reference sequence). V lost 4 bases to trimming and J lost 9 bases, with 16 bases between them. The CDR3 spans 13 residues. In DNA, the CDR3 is TGTGCCTGGAAGGCCGAAAAGGTAGCCATTCAGTACTTC. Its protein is CAWKAEKVAIQYF. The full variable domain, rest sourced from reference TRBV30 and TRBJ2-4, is SQTIHQWPATLVQPVGSPLSLECTVEGTSNPNLYWYRQAAGRGLQLLFYSVGIGQISSEVPQNLSASRPQDRQFILSSKKLLLSDSGFYLCAWKAEKVAIQYFGAGTRLSVL.

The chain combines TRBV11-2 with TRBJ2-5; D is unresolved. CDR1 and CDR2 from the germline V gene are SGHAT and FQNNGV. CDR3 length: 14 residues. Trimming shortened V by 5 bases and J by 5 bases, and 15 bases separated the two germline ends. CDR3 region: CASSPLLDRETQYF. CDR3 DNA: TGTGCCAGCAGCCCCCTCTTAGATCGGGAGACCCAGTACTTC.